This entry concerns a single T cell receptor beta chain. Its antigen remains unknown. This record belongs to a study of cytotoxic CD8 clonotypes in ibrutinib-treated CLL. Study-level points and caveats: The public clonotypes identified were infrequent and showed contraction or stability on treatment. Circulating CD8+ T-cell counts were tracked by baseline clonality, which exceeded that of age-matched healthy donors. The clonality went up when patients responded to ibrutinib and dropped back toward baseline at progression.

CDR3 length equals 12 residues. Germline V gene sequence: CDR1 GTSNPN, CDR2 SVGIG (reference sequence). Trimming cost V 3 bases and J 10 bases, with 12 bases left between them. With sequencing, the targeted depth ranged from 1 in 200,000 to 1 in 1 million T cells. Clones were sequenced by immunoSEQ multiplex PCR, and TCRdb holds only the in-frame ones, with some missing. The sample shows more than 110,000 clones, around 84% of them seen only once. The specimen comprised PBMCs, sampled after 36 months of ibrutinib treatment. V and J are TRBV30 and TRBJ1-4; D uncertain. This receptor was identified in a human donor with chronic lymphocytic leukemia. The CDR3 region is CAWRRPSGKLFF. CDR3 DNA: TGTGCCTGGAGACGACCCAGCGGAAAACTGTTTTTT.